These 31 T cell receptor beta chains were all obtained from the same sample, sequenced in a study of blood T cells in healthy people across ages. A second roughly 7 to 12 cycle PCR used barcoded and J-beta primers. TCRdb reprocessed the 5' RACE reads via MiXCR and lists one record per CDR3 protein. The sample includes about 800,000 distinct CDR3 sequences, 58% seen only once; the top ten take around 20%. The specimen was blood. The source of these receptors is a man aged 30-40 years in good health.

The chain uses TRBV7-9 and TRBJ2-2; 14 bases are shared with TRBD2. V dropped 5 bases and J dropped 6; count of bases not matched to a gene: 5. CDR1 is SEHNR and CDR2 is FQNEAQ in the germline V gene (reference sequence). The CDR3 is 16 residues long. The CDR3 coding sequence is TGTGCCAGCAGCGCGACTAGCGGGAGGGCCCCCGGGGAGCTGTTTTTT. It codes for CASSATSGRAPGELFF.

The table lists this clonotype with a few counts. The rearrangement uses TRBV6-1 and TRBJ1-5, with D possibly being TRBD1 (5 bases). The CDR3 consists of 15 residues. CDR1 and CDR2 from the germline V gene are MNHNS and SASEGT. Trimming removed 8 bases at V and 0 bases at J, with 14 bases between. The CDR3 bases are TGTGCCAGCTCGCCAGGAGGGGTTAGCAATCAGCCCCAGCATTTT. This sequence encodes CASSPGGVSNQPQHF.

The DNA for the CDR3 is TGTGCCAGCAGGAAGCTAGCGGGGGCCAACAATGAGCAGTTCTTC. Translated, it gives CASRKLAGANNEQFF. The chain joins TRBV6-5 to TRBJ2-1; 10 bases fit TRBD2. V was pared by 6 bases and J by 5 bases, with 7 bases of the junction left unmatched. Per the germline V gene, CDR1 is MNHEY and CDR2 is SVGAGI. The CDR3 sequence is 15 residues long.

A few counts support this clonotype. The J gene is TRBJ1-2, the V gene TRBV7-2; D not resolved. The CDR3 extends over 14 amino acids. Germline-derived CDR1 and CDR2 are SGHTA and FQGNSA. V gave up 1 base and J gave up 4 bases, with 10 bases separating them. The CDR3: CASSLEVRGYGYTF. The CDR3 DNA is TGTGCCAGCAGCTTAGAGGTCCGGGGCTATGGCTACACCTTC.

The chain combines TRBV7-2 with TRBJ2-3; D possibly corresponds to TRBD2 (6 bases). CDR1 is SGHTA and CDR2 is FQGNSA in the germline V gene. The ends were cut back, 1 base at V and 4 bases at J, with 15 bases in the middle. This CDR3 is built from 16 residues. The CDR3 region has the DNA TGTGCCAGCAGCTTAGTTGCCGGTCCTAGCGCAGATACGCAGTATTTT. This encodes CASSLVAGPSADTQYF.

The chain couples TRBV7-2 to TRBJ2-5; perhaps TRBD2 as D (5 bases). V lost 1 base, J lost 5 bases, and 11 bases lay in between. CDR3 size: 14 residues. Looked up from germline, CDR1 is SGHTA and CDR2 is FQGNSA. The DNA of the CDR3 is TGTGCCAGCAGCTTAGTGGTAGCGAGGGAGACCCAGTACTTC. Its translation: CASSLVVARETQYF.

This chain uses TRBV7-6 with TRBJ2-1; D remains ambiguous. The CDR3 length is 16 residues. Trimming removed 4 bases from V and 0 bases from J, with 13 bases in between. Germline CDR1 and CDR2: SGHVS and FNYEAQ. The CDR3 sequence is CASSSDVVRSYNEQFF. The DNA of the CDR3 is TGTGCCAGCAGCTCAGACGTCGTCCGCTCCTACAATGAGCAGTTCTTC. The complete variable domain, with remaining parts taken from reference TRBV7-6 and TRBJ2-1, reads GAGVSQSPRYKVTKRGQDVALRCDPISGHVSLYWYRQALGQGPEFLTYFNYEAQQDKSGLPNDRFSAERPEGSISTLTIQRTEQRDSAMYRCASSSDVVRSYNEQFFGPGTRLTVL.

The rearrangement joins TRBV20-1 to TRBJ2-1; 10 nucleotides agree with TRBD2. The CDR3 runs 14 residues. The germline V gene has CDR1 DFQATT and CDR2 SNEGSKA (reference sequence). The V and J ends lost 5 bases and 5 bases, in that order; junction bases with no gene match: 6. The CDR3 sequence: CSAETSGSNNEQFF. The CDR3 DNA is TGCAGTGCTGAGACTAGCGGGTCCAACAATGAGCAGTTCTTC.

V gene TRBV20-1 combines with J gene TRBJ1-6; D gene ambiguous. Germline CDR1 and CDR2: DFQATT and SNEGSKA (reference sequence). This CDR3 has 14 amino acids. The germline V and J ends were trimmed by 3 bases and 14 bases, with 20 bases remaining between them. The CDR3 DNA follows: TGCAGTGCTAGTGATGCCAACGGTTTGAGAGCCCTCCACTTT. Translated, it gives CSASDANGLRALHF.

This sequence joins TRBV7-6 and TRBJ1-2; TRBD1 might be the D (6 bases). Germline CDR1 is SGHVS and CDR2 is FNYEAQ. V was clipped by 5 bases and J by 4 bases, with 14 bases between them. This CDR3 has 14 amino acids. CDR3 sequence reads: CASSLNRDFYGYTF. CDR3 coding DNA: TGTGCCAGCAGCCTCAACAGGGACTTCTATGGCTACACCTTC.

The rearrangement links TRBV4-3 to TRBJ2-1, with D hard to call. CDR1 and CDR2 from the germline V gene are LGHNA and YSLEER. The V end was cut by 0 bases, the J end by 6 bases, with 6 bases between. The CDR3 is 13 residues long. CDR3: CASSQDRSNEQFF. DNA for the CDR3: TGCGCCAGCAGCCAAGATCGCTCCAATGAGCAGTTCTTC.

This CDR3 is CASSPHPTSAKAQYF. The CDR3 coding sequence is TGTGCCAGCAGCCCTCACCCTACTAGCGCGAAAGCCCAGTACTTC. J is TRBJ2-5 and V is TRBV14; 7 bases are shared with TRBD2. This CDR3 comprises 15 residues. Trimming removed 4 bases from V and 9 bases from J; junction bases left unmatched: 14. Germline assignment: CDR1 SGHDN and CDR2 FVKESK.

The gene calls are TRBV20-1 and TRBJ2-1; no reliable D call. This CDR3 has 11 amino acids. CDR1 is DFQATT, CDR2 SNEGSKA, per germline (reference sequence). The DNA of the CDR3 is TGCTCTGCGTCCGAGTCCTGTAAGCAGTTCTTC. It translates to CSASESCKQFF.

The chain joins TRBV7-2 to TRBJ2-1; tentative D call: TRBD2 (6 bases). The CDR3 is made up of 17 amino acids. The germline CDR1 and CDR2 sequences are SGHTA and FQGNSA. The ends were cut back, 1 base at V and 2 bases at J, with 15 bases in the middle. The CDR3 DNA is TGTGCCAGCAGCTTAGATTCGCGGGACGGGACCTACAATGAGCAGTTCTTC. It is translated as CASSLDSRDGTYNEQFF.

V usage is TRBV6-2 or TRBV6-3 and J usage is TRBJ2-7; D call uncertain. Germline V gene sequence: CDR1 MNHEY, CDR2 SVGEGT. V gave up 10 bases and J gave up 2 bases, with 9 bases separating them. The CDR3 is 11 amino acids. In DNA form, the CDR3 reads TGTGCCACTCAGAACGCCTACGAGCAGTACTTC. Amino acids: CATQNAYEQYF.

The rearrangement links TRBV7-2 to TRBJ1-1; no firm D call. Trimming pared 6 bases from V and 0 bases from J, leaving 8 bases between. Germline V gene data show CDR1 as SGHTA and CDR2 as FQGNSA. The CDR3 loop spans 13 amino acids. The CDR3 DNA follows: TGTGCCAGCAGGGTCAACATGAACACTGAAGCTTTCTTT. Encoded protein: CASRVNMNTEAFF.

The chain joins TRBV12-3 or TRBV12-4 to TRBJ1-1, with D hard to call. Trimming took 10 bases from V and 7 from J, leaving 19 bases between them. The CDR3 contains 13 residues. The CDR3 DNA reads TGTGCCAACACGTTTGAGTTTCGGAATGAAGCTTTCTTT. Amino acids: CANTFEFRNEAFF.

The V gene is TRBV4-1, the J gene TRBJ2-7; no clear D gene. There are 14 residues in the CDR3. V was cut by 4 bases and J by 2 bases, with 12 bases left in between. Germline CDR1 is MGHRA and CDR2 is YSYEKL. The chain's CDR3 is CASSPLGRTYEQYF. In DNA form, the CDR3 reads TGCGCCAGCAGCCCCCTGGGTAGGACCTACGAGCAGTACTTC.

This chain connects TRBV10-3 to TRBJ2-5; TRBD1 agrees at 9 bases. The CDR3 extends over 13 amino acids. The V gene end was trimmed by 6 bases and the J gene end by 3 bases; junction bases not matched to a gene: 2. The germline V gene has CDR1 ENHRY and CDR2 SYGVKD. The CDR3 DNA is TGTGCCATCAGGAGGGACAGGGAAGAGACCCAGTACTTC. It encodes CAIRRDREETQYF.

The chain employs TRBV20-1 and TRBJ2-5, with 7 bases lining up with TRBD1. This CDR3 has 13 residues. Trimming took 3 bases from V and 5 from J; bases not matched to a gene: 6. From germline, CDR1 is DFQATT and CDR2 SNEGSKA (reference sequence). The CDR3 DNA follows: TGCAGTGCTAGCACCACAGGGGACGAGACCCAGTACTTC. Amino acid sequence: CSASTTGDETQYF.

This clonotype is a singleton in its sample. The chain recombines TRBV12-3 or TRBV12-4 with TRBJ2-1; tentative D call: TRBD2 (7 bases). V was shortened by 7 bases and J by 9 bases, with 13 bases between the two germline ends. CDR3 length: 12 amino acids. The CDR3 DNA sequence: TGTGCCAGCAACCTTGGGGGGGCTGAGCAGTTCTTC. Translated, it gives CASNLGGAEQFF.

This clonotype was found once. The chain joins TRBV7-2 to TRBJ2-7; 7 bases agree with TRBD1. This CDR3 has 13 residues. CDR1 and CDR2 (germline): SGHTA, FQGNSA. Trimming at V came to 2 bases and at J to 6 bases, leaving 4 bases not matched to a gene. The CDR3 is CASSLFTGVEQYF. The CDR3 nucleotides read TGTGCCAGCAGCTTATTTACAGGGGTCGAGCAGTACTTC.

This clonotype was found once. The V and J genes are TRBV24-1 and TRBJ2-1; a weak D match, TRBD2 (5 bases). This CDR3 region has 14 residues. Trimming left V 9 bases short and J 8 bases short, with 19 bases between. Per the germline V gene, CDR1 is KGHDR and CDR2 is SFDVKD. The CDR3 spells CATEGLSGLDEQFF. The CDR3 region has the DNA TGTGCCACCGAAGGACTTTCCGGTCTCGATGAGCAGTTCTTC.

V is TRBV27 and J is TRBJ2-7; 11 bases are a match to TRBD2. The CDR3 is 15 amino acids. With 5 bases clipped from V and 3 bases from J, the junction kept 6 bases outside the gene matches. Germline-derived CDR1 and CDR2 are MNHEY and SMNVEV (reference sequence). In DNA, the CDR3 is TGTGCCAGCAGTCCACTAGCGGGAGACTTCTACGAGCAGTACTTC. Protein sequence: CASSPLAGDFYEQYF.

This clonotype appeared many times. V is TRBV5-1 and J is TRBJ1-6; TRBD1 matches at 7 bases. Per the germline V gene, CDR1 is SGHRS and CDR2 is YFSETQ. Germline trimming cut 5 bases from V and 5 bases from J; bases unmatched to any gene: 1. The CDR3 totals 13 residues. CDR3 coding DNA: TGCGCCAGCAGGGGGACAGATAATTCACCCCTCCACTTT. Its translation: CASRGTDNSPLHF.

The rearrangement links TRBV30 to TRBJ1-4, with 9 bases aligning to TRBD1. V shed 3 bases and J 6 bases; nucleotides not matched to a gene: 5. CDR1 is GTSNPN and CDR2 is SVGIG in the germline V gene (reference sequence). The length of the CDR3 is 14 residues. CDR3 in DNA: TGTGCCTGGAGGGCGGACAGGGGTTATGAAAAACTGTTTTTT. Its translation: CAWRADRGYEKLFF.

The chain is built from TRBV7-2 and TRBJ1-2, with a tentative D call TRBD1 (6 bases). The CDR3 has 14 residues. Trimming removed 5 bases from V and 6 bases from J, with 16 bases in between. Germline loops: CDR1 SGHTA, CDR2 FQGNSA. CDR3 sequence: CASSISQGRDGYTF. The DNA of the CDR3 is TGTGCCAGCAGCATATCTCAGGGGAGGGATGGCTACACCTTC.

The V call is TRBV25-1, the J call TRBJ2-5; TRBD1 aligns across 8 bases. The CDR3 is made up of 15 amino acids. V trimming: 3 bases; J trimming: 4 bases; junction bases outside the gene matches: 7. In germline, CDR1 is MGHDK, CDR2 SYGVNS. The CDR3 reads CASSDHWTGLETQYF. The CDR3 coding sequence is TGTGCCAGCAGTGACCATTGGACAGGGTTAGAGACCCAGTACTTC.

J is TRBJ2-7 and V is TRBV27; 8 bases map to TRBD1. The length of the CDR3 is 15 residues. The J segment lost 3 bases and the V segment lost 5 bases, leaving 9 bases of the junction unmatched. Germline V lookup: CDR1 MNHEY, CDR2 SMNVEV (reference sequence). The CDR3 DNA reads TGTGCCAGCAGTCCATGGACAGGGTTGGGCTACGAGCAGTACTTC. This translates into CASSPWTGLGYEQYF.

The V and J genes are TRBV6-6 and TRBJ2-1; 8 bases map to TRBD2. Germline CDR1 MNHNY, CDR2 SVGAGI (reference sequence). The CDR3 is made up of 14 amino acids. Trimming took 2 bases from V and 7 from J; bases not matched to a gene: 4. Here the CDR3 reads CASSYGLAHNEQFF. CDR3 nucleotide sequence: TGTGCCAGCAGTTACGGACTAGCACATAATGAGCAGTTCTTC.

The genes are TRBV6-2 or TRBV6-3 and TRBJ2-1; either TRBD1 or TRBD2 may supply D (5 bases each). The CDR3 totals 13 residues. Germline V gene lookup returns CDR1 MNHEY and CDR2 SVGEGT. Trimming removed 8 bases at V and 6 bases at J, with 14 bases between. The CDR3 here is CASRSRGGNEQFF. In nucleotides, the CDR3 is TGTGCCAGCCGTTCTCGGGGCGGCAATGAGCAGTTCTTC.